This T cell receptor (beta chain) was sequenced in a study of CD8+ T cells in alopecia areata. Study conclusions and caveats: Tofacitinib significantly decreased scalp clonality and expanded CD8+ clones among top 100.

cDNA reverse transcribed from extracted RNA served as the sequencing template. Data came from immunoSEQ multiplex PCR; TCRdb stores just in-frame clones and leaves some out. The sample lists about 97,000 clones; roughly 56% were seen once. Treatment indicated: oral pan-JAK inhibitor, 5-10 mg twice daily. Samples from alopecia areata patients were lesional scalp punch biopsies and peripheral blood. Starting from PBMCs, sorting isolated CD4+ and CD8+ T cells. Germline CDR1 reads GTSNPN; CDR2 reads SVGIG (reference sequence). The V end was cut by 5 bases, the J end by 1 base, with 5 bases between. CDR3 length: 11 amino acids. This clone turned up a few times. Its specificity is not known. A much larger clone lies one base from this, so it may be a read error.

This chain joins TRBV30 and TRBJ1-1, with unresolved D. This receptor was obtained from a human donor with alopecia areata. The starting material was CD8+ T cells sorted from blood, obtained between weeks 55 and 65, from a patient treated with tofacitinib. The CDR3 nucleotides are TGTGCCTGGGGTAAGAACACTGAAGCTTTCTTT. It encodes CAWGKNTEAFF.